Below are 16 T cell receptor beta chains sequenced from a single sample in a study of OX40 agonist ivuxolimab in advanced cancers. Sequenced by immunoSEQ multiplex PCR; TCRdb stores in-frame clones only, minus some. This sample has about 80,000 clones, with 80% to 90% found just once. The sample consisted of CD4+ or CD8+ T cells sorted from blood, taken in a trial of the OX40 agonist ivuxolimab. Receptors originate from an adult with an advanced solid tumor such as melanoma, head and neck, liver or kidney cancer.

This clone was seen just once. The rearrangement links TRBV6-5 to TRBJ2-5; 11 bases align to TRBD2. The DNA matches TRBJ2-7 better at its end, which makes the J call doubtful. Germline V CDR1 and CDR2: MNHEY, SVGAGI. The CDR3 sequence is 15 residues long. CDR3 protein: CASSYRTSGQYEQYF. CDR3 DNA sequence: TGTGCCAGCAGTTATAGGACTAGCGGGCAGTACGAGCAGTACTTC.

J is TRBJ1-1 and V is TRBV29-1, with D tentatively TRBD1 (5 bases). In germline, CDR1 is SQVTM, CDR2 ANQGSEA. V was shortened by 6 bases and J by 6 bases, with 11 bases between the two germline ends. The CDR3 sequence is 11 residues long. In nucleotides, the CDR3 is TGCAGCGTGACCCAGGGAGCTGAAGCTTTCTTT. Residues: CSVTQGAEAFF.

The rearrangement joins TRBV5-6 to TRBJ2-5, with D possibly being TRBD1 (7 bases). V was pared by 2 bases and J by 2 bases, with 19 bases between. CDR1 and CDR2 from the germline V gene are SGHDT and YYEEEE. The CDR3 consists of 17 residues. Here the CDR3 reads CASSFGAGGTFQETQYF. The CDR3 DNA reads as TGTGCCAGCAGCTTCGGGGCAGGGGGGACCTTTCAAGAGACCCAGTACTTC.

CDR3 residues: CASSPGADTLGGYTF. CDR3 nucleotide sequence: TGTGCCAGCTCACCGGGGGCAGATACCCTTGGAGGCTACACCTTC. The chain links TRBV18 to TRBJ1-2, with D perhaps TRBD1 (6 bases). Germline loops: CDR1 KGHSH, CDR2 LQKENI. There are 15 residues in the CDR3. V dropped 3 bases and J dropped 8 bases, with 19 bases sitting between them.

V gene TRBV7-9 combines with J gene TRBJ2-3; TRBD2 matches 7 bases. The CDR3 length is 15 residues. Germline loops: CDR1 SEHNR, CDR2 FQNEAQ (reference sequence). V lost 5 bases to trimming and J lost 3 bases; unmatched junction nucleotides: 8. CDR3 loop: CASSAGEGRTDTQYF. CDR3 DNA: TGTGCCAGCAGCGCCGGGGAGGGTCGGACAGATACGCAGTATTTT.

The chain combines TRBV28 with TRBJ2-3; 8 bases agree with TRBD2. The V and J ends lost 7 bases and 2 bases, in that order; junction bases with no gene match: 5. Germline lookup yields CDR1 MDHEN and CDR2 SYDVKM. The CDR3 length is 14 residues. The CDR3 sequence is CASITGGYTDTQYF. CDR3 in DNA: TGTGCCAGCATCACGGGGGGGTACACAGATACGCAGTATTTT.

This chain links TRBV5-1 with TRBJ1-3; the D is unclear. Deletions cut 2 bases from V and 4 bases from J, with 16 bases between. This CDR3 is built from 16 residues. Germline-derived CDR1 and CDR2 are SGHRS and YFSETQ. The CDR3 loop is CASSLGSRAQGNTIYF. DNA for the CDR3: TGCGCCAGCAGCTTAGGTTCCAGAGCACAGGGAAACACCATATATTTT.

The genes are TRBV6-6 and TRBJ2-3, with 7 bases fitting TRBD2. Trimming removed 8 bases from V and 2 bases from J; junction bases left unmatched: 10. Germline V gives CDR1 MNHNY, CDR2 SVGAGI (reference sequence). The CDR3 has 15 residues. The CDR3 sequence is CASAHGRPFTDTQYF. The CDR3 region has the DNA TGTGCCAGCGCCCACGGGAGGCCCTTCACAGATACGCAGTATTTT.

The chain carries TRBV2 and TRBJ1-2; 10 bases are a match to TRBD1. The trim removed 6 bases at V and 2 bases at J, leaving 3 bases unmatched. Germline V gene data show CDR1 as SNHLY and CDR2 as FYNNEI. This CDR3 region has 14 residues. Written as DNA, the CDR3 is TGTGCCAGCAGGCGGGACAGGGGAAACTATGGCTACACCTTC. Translated, it gives CASRRDRGNYGYTF.

The chain recombines TRBV28 with TRBJ1-4; perhaps TRBD1 as D (6 bases). CDR1 and CDR2 from the germline V gene are MDHEN and SYDVKM. Trimming left V 5 bases short and J 7 bases short, with 17 bases between. This CDR3 comprises 15 residues. CDR3 sequence (DNA): TGTGCCAGCAGTCACCAACAGGGATACGGTGAAAAACTGTTTTTT. This translates into CASSHQQGYGEKLFF.

This clone appeared a few times. The CDR3 is CASSYKGADTEAFF. CDR3 bases: TGCGCCAGCAGCTATAAGGGGGCCGACACTGAAGCTTTCTTT. V gene TRBV5-1 combines with J gene TRBJ1-1, with 7 bases identical to TRBD1. The CDR3 has 14 amino acids. Germline V gene data show CDR1 as SGHRS and CDR2 as YFSETQ. Trimming cost V 3 bases and J 3 bases; bases outside gene matches: 5.

The V and J genes are TRBV18 and TRBJ2-7, with 7 nucleotides matching TRBD1. Germline V lookup: CDR1 KGHSH, CDR2 LQKENI. The CDR3 extends over 14 amino acids. J was trimmed by 6 bases and V by 3 bases; bases with no gene match: 8. The CDR3 region has the DNA TGTGCCAGCTCACCTTCCCGGGACAGAGTCGAGCAGTACTTC. This encodes CASSPSRDRVEQYF.

This chain uses TRBV5-6 with TRBJ1-3; possible D gene TRBD1, 5 bases. The germline gives CDR1 SGHDT, CDR2 YYEEEE. This CDR3 is built from 14 residues. The V gene lost 4 bases and the J gene lost 4 bases, with 12 bases spanning the gap. CDR3 sequence (DNA): TGTGCCAGCAGCCCCCGCGGGGGAGGAAACACCATATATTTT. Translating it yields CASSPRGGGNTIYF.

This clone was counted between two and nine times. The chain joins TRBV25-1 to TRBJ1-2; 8 bases fit TRBD1. With V trimmed by 8 bases and J by 8 bases, 10 bases remained unmatched. The CDR3 length is 13 residues. The germline CDR1 and CDR2 sequences are MGHDK and SYGVNS. This CDR3 reads CASLWPGGGGYTF. Written as DNA, the CDR3 is TGTGCCAGCCTGTGGCCAGGGGGCGGGGGCTACACCTTC.

The chain has TRBV14 and TRBJ1-5; D remains unclear. The CDR3 sequence is 13 residues long. Germline values: CDR1 SGHDN, CDR2 FVKESK. Trimming took off 4 bases at V and 0 bases at J, with 4 bases between the two ends. CDR3 in amino acids: CASSRDSNQPQHF. The CDR3 coding sequence is TGTGCCAGCAGCCGGGATAGCAATCAGCCCCAGCATTTT.

In its sample, this clone was seen a few times. The chain carries TRBV7-2 and TRBJ2-1, with a weak D call TRBD1 (7 bases). Per the germline V gene, CDR1 is SGHTA and CDR2 is FQGNSA. Trimming took off 3 bases at V and 7 bases at J, with 19 bases between the two ends. CDR3 length equals 16 residues. CDR3: CASSFAKQGGRNEQFF. DNA of the CDR3: TGTGCCAGCAGCTTTGCCAAGCAGGGGGGTCGTAATGAGCAGTTCTTC.